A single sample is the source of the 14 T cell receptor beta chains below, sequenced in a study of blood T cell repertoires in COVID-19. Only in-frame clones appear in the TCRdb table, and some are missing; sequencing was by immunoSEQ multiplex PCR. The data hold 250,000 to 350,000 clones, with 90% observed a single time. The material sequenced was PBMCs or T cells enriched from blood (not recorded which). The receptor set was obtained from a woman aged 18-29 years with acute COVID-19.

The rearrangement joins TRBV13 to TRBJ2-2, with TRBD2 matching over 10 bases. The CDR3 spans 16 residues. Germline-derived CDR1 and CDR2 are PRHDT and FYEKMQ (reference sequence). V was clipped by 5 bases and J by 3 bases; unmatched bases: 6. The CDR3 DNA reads TGTGCCAGCAGCCCTAGCGGGAGTTACTACACCGGGGAGCTGTTTTTT. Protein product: CASSPSGSYYTGELFF.

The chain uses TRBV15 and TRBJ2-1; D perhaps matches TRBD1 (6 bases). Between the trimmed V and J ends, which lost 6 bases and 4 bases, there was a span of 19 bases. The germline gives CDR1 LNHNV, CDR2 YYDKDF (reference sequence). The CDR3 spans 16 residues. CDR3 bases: TGTGCCACCAGTCCCCAGGGGAGATTGGATTACAATGAGCAGTTCTTC. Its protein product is CATSPQGRLDYNEQFF.

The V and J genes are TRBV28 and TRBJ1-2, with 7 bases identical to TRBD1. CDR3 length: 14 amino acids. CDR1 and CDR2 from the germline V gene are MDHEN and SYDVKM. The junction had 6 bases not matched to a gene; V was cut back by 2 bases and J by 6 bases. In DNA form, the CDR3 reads TGTGCCAGCAGTTTAGGGACAGCGTCTAATGGCTACACCTTC. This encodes CASSLGTASNGYTF.

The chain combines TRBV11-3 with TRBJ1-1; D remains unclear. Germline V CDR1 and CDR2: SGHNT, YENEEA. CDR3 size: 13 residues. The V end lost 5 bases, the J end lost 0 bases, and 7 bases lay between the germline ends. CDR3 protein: CASSGPLNTEAFF. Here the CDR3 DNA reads TGTGCCAGCAGCGGCCCGTTGAACACTGAAGCTTTCTTT.

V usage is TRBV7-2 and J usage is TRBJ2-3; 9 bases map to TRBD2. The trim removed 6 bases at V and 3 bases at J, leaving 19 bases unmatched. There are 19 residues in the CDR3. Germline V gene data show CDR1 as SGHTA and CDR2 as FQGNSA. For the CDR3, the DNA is TGTGCCAGCAGGGAACAGGGGATAGCGGGGGTAGTGGGGACAGATACGCAGTATTTT. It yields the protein CASREQGIAGVVGTDTQYF.

CDR3 sequence: CASSLLDSNNQPQHF. CDR3 nucleotides: TGTGCCAGCAGTTTATTGGACAGTAACAATCAGCCCCAGCATTTT. The V call is TRBV28, the J call TRBJ1-5; possible D gene TRBD1, 6 bases. Germline CDR1 and CDR2: MDHEN and SYDVKM. The CDR3 contains 15 residues. Trimming took off 1 base at V and 3 bases at J, with 10 bases between the two ends. The whole variable domain, filled in from reference TRBV28 and TRBJ1-5, reads DVKVTQSSRYLVKRTGEKVFLECVQDMDHENMFWYRQDPGLGLRLIYFSYDVKMKEKGDIPEGYSVSREKKERFSLILESASTNQTSMYLCASSLLDSNNQPQHFGDGTRLSIL.

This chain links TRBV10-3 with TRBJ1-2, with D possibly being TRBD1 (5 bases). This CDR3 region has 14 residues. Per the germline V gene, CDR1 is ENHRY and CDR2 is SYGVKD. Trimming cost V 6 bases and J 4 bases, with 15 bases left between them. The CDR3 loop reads CAIRLDGDSYGYTF. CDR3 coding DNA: TGTGCCATCAGGCTGGATGGCGACAGCTATGGCTACACCTTC.

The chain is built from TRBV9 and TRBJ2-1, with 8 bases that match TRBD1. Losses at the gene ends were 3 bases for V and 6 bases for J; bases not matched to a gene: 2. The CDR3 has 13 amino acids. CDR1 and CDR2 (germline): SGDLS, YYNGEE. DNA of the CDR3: TGTGCCAGCAGCGGGACAGGGATCAATGAGCAGTTCTTC. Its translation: CASSGTGINEQFF.

The CDR3 region is CASSGQGETGELFF. CDR3 DNA sequence: TGTGCCAGCAGCGGACAGGGAGAGACCGGGGAGCTGTTTTTT. The chain combines TRBV9 with TRBJ2-2; 7 bases are shared with TRBD1. J lost 5 bases, V lost 3 bases, and 4 bases had no gene match. CDR1 and CDR2 from the germline V gene are SGDLS and YYNGEE. CDR3 size: 14 residues.

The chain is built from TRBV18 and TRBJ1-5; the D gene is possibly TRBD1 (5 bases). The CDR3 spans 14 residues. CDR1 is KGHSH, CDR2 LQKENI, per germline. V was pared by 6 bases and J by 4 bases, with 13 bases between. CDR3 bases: TGTGCCAGCTCCCCGGGGGAGGGGAATCAGCCCCAGCATTTT. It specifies CASSPGEGNQPQHF.

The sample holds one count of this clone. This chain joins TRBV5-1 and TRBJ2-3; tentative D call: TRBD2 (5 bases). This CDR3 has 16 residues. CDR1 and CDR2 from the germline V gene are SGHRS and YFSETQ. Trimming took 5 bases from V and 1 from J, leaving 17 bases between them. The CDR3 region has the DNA TGCGCCAGCAGTCCAAGTCCTAGCTCGGGCACAGATACGCAGTATTTT. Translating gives CASSPSPSSGTDTQYF. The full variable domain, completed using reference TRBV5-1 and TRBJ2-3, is KAGVTQTPRYLIKTRGQQVTLSCSPISGHRSVSWYQQTPGQGLQFLFEYFSETQRNKGNFPGRFSGRQFSNSRSEMNVSTLELGDSALYLCASSPSPSSGTDTQYFGPGTRLTVL.

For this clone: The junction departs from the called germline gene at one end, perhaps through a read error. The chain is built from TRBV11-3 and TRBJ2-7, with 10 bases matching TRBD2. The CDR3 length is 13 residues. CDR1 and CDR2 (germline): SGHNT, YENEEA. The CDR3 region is CASSSLLAGPPDF. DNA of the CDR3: TGTGCCAGCAGCTCACTACTAGCGGGACCGCCCGACTTC.

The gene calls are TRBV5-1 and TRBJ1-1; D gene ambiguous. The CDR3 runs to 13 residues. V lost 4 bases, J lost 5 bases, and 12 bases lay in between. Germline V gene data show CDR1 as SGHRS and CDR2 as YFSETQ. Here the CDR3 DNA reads TGCGCCAGCAGCGGCCTCTGGGAGACTGAAGCTTTCTTT. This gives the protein CASSGLWETEAFF.

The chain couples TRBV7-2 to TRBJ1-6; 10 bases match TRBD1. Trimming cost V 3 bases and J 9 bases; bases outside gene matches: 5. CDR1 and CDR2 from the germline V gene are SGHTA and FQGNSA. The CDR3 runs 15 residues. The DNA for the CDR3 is TGTGCCAGCAGCTTTCGGGACAGGGGTTCTTCACCCCTCCACTTT. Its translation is CASSFRDRGSSPLHF.